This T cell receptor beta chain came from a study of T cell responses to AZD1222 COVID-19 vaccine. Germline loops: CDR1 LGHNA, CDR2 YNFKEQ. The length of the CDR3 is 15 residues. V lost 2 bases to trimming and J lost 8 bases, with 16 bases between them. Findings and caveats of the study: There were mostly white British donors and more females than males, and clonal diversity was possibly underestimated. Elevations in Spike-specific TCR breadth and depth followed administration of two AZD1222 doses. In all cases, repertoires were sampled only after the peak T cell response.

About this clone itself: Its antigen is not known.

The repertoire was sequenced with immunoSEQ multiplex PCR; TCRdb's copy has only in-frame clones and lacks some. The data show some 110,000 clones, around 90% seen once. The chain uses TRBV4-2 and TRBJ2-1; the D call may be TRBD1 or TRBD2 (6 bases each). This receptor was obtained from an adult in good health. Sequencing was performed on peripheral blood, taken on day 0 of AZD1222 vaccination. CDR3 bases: TGTGCCAGCAGCCAATCGGAGGGGGTAGGCGATGAGCAGTTCTTC. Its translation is CASSQSEGVGDEQFF.